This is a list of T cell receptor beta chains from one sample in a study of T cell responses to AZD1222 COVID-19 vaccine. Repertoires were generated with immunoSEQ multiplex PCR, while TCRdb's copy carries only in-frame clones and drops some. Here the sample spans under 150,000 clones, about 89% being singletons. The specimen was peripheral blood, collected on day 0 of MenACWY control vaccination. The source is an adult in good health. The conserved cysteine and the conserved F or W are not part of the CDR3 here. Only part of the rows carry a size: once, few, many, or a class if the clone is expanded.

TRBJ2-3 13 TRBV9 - ASRDSGRAKDTQY
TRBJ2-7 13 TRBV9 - ASSTRTGAIYEQY
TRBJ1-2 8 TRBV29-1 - SVEDYGYT
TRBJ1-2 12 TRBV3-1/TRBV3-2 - ASSQSGQLMGDT
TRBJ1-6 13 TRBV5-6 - ASNGQGAGNSPLH
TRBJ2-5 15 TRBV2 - ASSGDRDGIGRETQY
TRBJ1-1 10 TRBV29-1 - SVVRGNTEAF
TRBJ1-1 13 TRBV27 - ASSQPGQGNAEAF
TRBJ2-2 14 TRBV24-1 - ATSDWDRGRTGELF
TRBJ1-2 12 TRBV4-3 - ASSQGTGGGGYT
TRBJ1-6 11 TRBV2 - ASSVGNLSPLH
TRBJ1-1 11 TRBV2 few ASRGRRNTEAF
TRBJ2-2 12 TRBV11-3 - ASSLNLNTGELF
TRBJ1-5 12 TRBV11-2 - ASSLAAGVAAQH
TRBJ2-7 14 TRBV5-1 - ASSLALSGRVHEQY
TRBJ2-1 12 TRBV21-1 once ASSKGLAGGPGF
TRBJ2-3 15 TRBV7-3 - ASSFLPTSGRADTQY
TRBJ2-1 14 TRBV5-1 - ASSISKREVHNEQF
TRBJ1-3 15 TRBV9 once ASSVDIGGFSGNTIY
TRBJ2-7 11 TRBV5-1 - ASSAAGGLWQY
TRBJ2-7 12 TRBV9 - ASSGSQSGSKQY
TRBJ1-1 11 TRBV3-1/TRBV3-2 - ASGQGRGTEAF
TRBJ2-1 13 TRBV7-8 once ASRLEGGGYNEQF
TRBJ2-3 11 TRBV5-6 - ASSFGGTDTQY
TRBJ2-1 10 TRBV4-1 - ASGQGDGEQF
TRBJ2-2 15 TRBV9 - ASSRSLGQGAAGELF
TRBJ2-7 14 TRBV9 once ASSAAEGPLRYEQY
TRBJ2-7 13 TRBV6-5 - ASRRSGTGSYEQY
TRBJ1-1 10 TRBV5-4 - ASSQMNTEAF
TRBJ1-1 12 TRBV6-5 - ASSYAERNTEAF
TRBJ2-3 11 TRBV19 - ASTTAGGDTQY
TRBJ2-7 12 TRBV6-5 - ASSYPGGNYEQY
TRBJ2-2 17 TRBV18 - ASSPQRSSAGVRTGELF
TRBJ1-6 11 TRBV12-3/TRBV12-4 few ASRDRGNSPLH
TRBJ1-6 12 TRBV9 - ASSVGTSDSPLH
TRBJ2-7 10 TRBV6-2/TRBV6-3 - ASSYTRNEQY
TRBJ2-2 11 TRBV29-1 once SAAGQTTGELF
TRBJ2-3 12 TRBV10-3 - AISESYLGDTQY
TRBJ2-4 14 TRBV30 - AWSPGGVAGGGIQY
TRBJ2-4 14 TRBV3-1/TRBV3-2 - ASSTGDRGAKNIQY
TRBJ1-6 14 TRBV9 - ASSVASDRANSPLH
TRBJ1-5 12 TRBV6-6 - AASGQGVSQPQH
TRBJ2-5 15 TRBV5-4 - ASSHPRGQGWLETQY
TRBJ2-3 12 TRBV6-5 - ASRHPGSTDTQY
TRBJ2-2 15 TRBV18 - ASSPKIAGVSTGELF
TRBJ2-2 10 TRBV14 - ASSPATGELF
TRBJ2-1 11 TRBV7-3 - ASSSSGSNEQF
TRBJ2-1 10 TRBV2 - ASSGAGLGKF
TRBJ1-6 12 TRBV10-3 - AISEGGRHSPLH
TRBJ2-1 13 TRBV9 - ASSVAVVREGRLF
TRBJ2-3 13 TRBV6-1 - ASSESRGSTDTQY
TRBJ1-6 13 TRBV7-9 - ASSPRRGPNSPLH
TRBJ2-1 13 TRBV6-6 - ASIDAGLSYNEQF
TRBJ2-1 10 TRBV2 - ASSGDHNEQF
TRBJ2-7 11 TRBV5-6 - ASSTGPAYEQY
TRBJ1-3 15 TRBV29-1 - SAVERHRGIVRNTIY
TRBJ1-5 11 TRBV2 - ASNGQGNQPQH